This is a list of T cell receptor beta chains from one sample in a study of cytomegalovirus exposure and HLA in healthy donors. Some clones are missing from TCRdb's copy, which holds only in-frame ones; the method was immunoSEQ multiplex PCR. The sample has around 96,000 clones; about 75% are singletons. Sequenced: PBMCs. The receptors originated from a man younger than 45 in good health and CMV-seropositive. CDR3s include the opening cysteine and the closing phenylalanine or tryptophan. The D gene is left open where the match is weak. Clone size appears in some rows only: once, few, many, or a class for an expanded clone.

TRBV7-9	TRBJ2-6	NA	TRBD1	TGTGCCAGCAACCTGGGACAGGCGAACTCTGGGGCCAACGTCCTGACTTTC	CASNLGQANSGANVLTF
TRBV28	TRBJ1-2	NA	NA	TGTGCCTCTGCGAGCGGGACGGCTAACTATGGCTACACCTTC	CASASGTANYGYTF
TRBV7-3	TRBJ1-1	few	NA	TGTGCCAGCAGCTTAACAGGAGGGACTGAAGCTTTCTTT	CASSLTGGTEAFF
TRBV7-3	TRBJ2-5	NA	NA	TGTGCCAGCAGCTTAACCCCCCTCGGGGAGCAGTACTTC	CASSLTPLGEQYF
TRBV7-9	TRBJ1-5	NA	TRBD1	TGTTCCAGCAGCTTAGTCACCGGGACAGGGGTGAATCAGCCCCAGCATTTT	CSSSLVTGTGVNQPQHF
TRBV6-5	TRBJ2-2	once	NA	TGTGCCAGCGGGAGAAGAGGGACGAACACCGGGGAGCTGTTTTTT	CASGRRGTNTGELFF
TRBV9	TRBJ2-1	NA	TRBD2	TGTGCCAGCAGCGTAGACGGGGGGAGGTACAATGAGCAGTTCTTC	CASSVDGGRYNEQFF
TRBV27	TRBJ2-1	NA	NA	TGTGCCAGCAGTTTATTCAGGGTCTCAGGGGATGAGCAGTTCTTC	CASSLFRVSGDEQFF
TRBV9	TRBJ1-2	NA	NA	TGTGCCAGTACACAGGGCGGATACTATGGCTACACCTTC	CASTQGGYYGYTF
TRBV30	TRBJ1-6	NA	NA	TGTGCCTGGAAAACCAGGGGTTCCTATAATTCACCCCTCCACTTT	CAWKTRGSYNSPLHF
TRBV4-2	TRBJ2-1	NA	TRBD1	TGTGCCAGCAGCCAAGGGACAGGGGGTATGAATGAGCAGTTCTTC	CASSQGTGGMNEQFF
TRBV19	TRBJ2-7	few	NA	TGTGCCAGTAGTATGGACAGCCGAGGGACCTACGAGCAGTACTTC	CASSMDSRGTYEQYF
TRBV4-2	TRBJ2-3	NA	NA	TGTGCCAGCAGCCCGCGGGGGCCGAGCTCCACAGATACGCAGTATTTT	CASSPRGPSSTDTQYF
TRBV10-3	TRBJ1-6	NA	TRBD1	TGTGCCATCAGTGAGTCCGGGGGACAGGGGAATTCACCCCTCCACTTT	CAISESGGQGNSPLHF
TRBV7-9	TRBJ2-7	NA	TRBD2	TGTGCCAGCAGCCCAGGCGGGACTAGCATCAACGAGCAGTACTTC	CASSPGGTSINEQYF
TRBV9	TRBJ2-7	once	NA	TGTGCCAGCAGCGTAGCGGGGTCCGGCTCCTACGAGCAGTACTTC	CASSVAGSGSYEQYF
TRBV6-5	TRBJ2-3	NA	NA	TGTGCCAGCAGCTACCACCGGCACAGTAGCACAGATACGCAGTATTTT	CASSYHRHSSTDTQYF
TRBV6-1	TRBJ1-1	few	TRBD1	TGTGCCAGCAGGACGACAGGGACCACTGAAGCTTTCTTT	CASRTTGTTEAFF
TRBV11-2	TRBJ2-3	NA	NA	TGTGCCAGCAGCTTAGATACGAGAGATACGCAGTATTTT	CASSLDTRDTQYF
TRBV9	TRBJ2-7	NA	TRBD1	TGTGCCAGCAGCGTGGGTACAGGGGGCTTTACCTACGAGCAGTACTTC	CASSVGTGGFTYEQYF
TRBV19	TRBJ2-2	NA	NA	TGTGCCAGTAGTACAGGGTACACCGGGGAGCTGTTTTTT	CASSTGYTGELFF
TRBV7-6	TRBJ1-1	NA	NA	TGTGCCAGCAGCTTAGTAGGAGGGGCGAACACTGAAGCTTTCTTT	CASSLVGGANTEAFF
TRBV7-9	TRBJ2-7	NA	TRBD1	TGTGCCAGCAGCACGGACAGGTTCCTCTCCTACGAGCAGTACTTC	CASSTDRFLSYEQYF
TRBV5-8	TRBJ2-1	NA	NA	TGTGCCAGCAGCTTGGCTCCTGTCGATGAGCAGTTCTTC	CASSLAPVDEQFF
TRBV5-1	TRBJ2-5	NA	TRBD2	TGCGCCAGCAGCTTGGAATCTAGCGGGGGGGCTTGGGGAGAGACCCAGTACTTC	CASSLESSGGAWGETQYF
TRBV5-1	TRBJ2-2	NA	TRBD1	TGCGCCAGCAGCTTAAGGGGACAGAGTAACACCGGGGAGCTGTTTTTT	CASSLRGQSNTGELFF
TRBV29-1	TRBJ1-1	NA	NA	TGCAGCGTTGTGTGGGCCTCGAACACTGAAGCTTTCTTT	CSVVWASNTEAFF
TRBV28	TRBJ1-2	few	TRBD1	TGTGCCAGCAGTACGGGACAGGGTTTTGGCTATGGCTACACCTTC	CASSTGQGFGYGYTF
TRBV27	TRBJ2-5	NA	TRBD2	TGTGCCAGCAGTTTATTGACGGGGGGGCGAGAGACCCAGTACTTC	CASSLLTGGRETQYF
TRBV2	TRBJ1-4	few	NA	TGTGCCAGCAGGGTCCAGGAGGGGATTAATGAAAAACTGTTTTTT	CASRVQEGINEKLFF
TRBV6-5	TRBJ2-2	NA	NA	TGTGCCAGCAGTTACGGAGGAAGGACCGGGGAGCTGTTTTTT	CASSYGGRTGELFF
TRBV5-1	TRBJ1-6	NA	NA	TGCGCCAGCAGCGCACGGGGCAGGGGCATGAATAATTCACCCCTCCACTTT	CASSARGRGMNNSPLHF
TRBV6-6	TRBJ1-5	few	NA	TGTGCCAGCAGTTACCCCGGACAGCGGAGCAATCAGCCCCAGCATTTT	CASSYPGQRSNQPQHF
TRBV30	TRBJ2-7	NA	NA	TGTGCCTGGAGTGTCAAAGGCAGTAGGAGTAGCGAGCAGTACTTC	CAWSVKGSRSSEQYF
TRBV29-1	TRBJ1-4	NA	NA	TGCAGCGGCCGGGGGACGGCTAATGAAAAACTGTTTTTT	CSGRGTANEKLFF
TRBV30	TRBJ1-1	few	NA	TGTGCCTGGAGAGAAACGTGGGGGGGCACTGAAGCTTTCTTT	CAWRETWGGTEAFF
TRBV10-3	TRBJ2-2	NA	NA	TGTGCCATCAGTGAGCGGACAGCGAACACCGGGGAGCTGTTTTTT	CAISERTANTGELFF
TRBV6-5	TRBJ2-7	NA	TRBD1	TGTGCCAGCAGTACTCCGGACAGGGGGCTGAACGAGCAGTACTTC	CASSTPDRGLNEQYF
TRBV5-6	TRBJ2-7	NA	TRBD2	TGTGCCAGCAGCTGGGGAGGGCTCGAGCAGTACTTC	CASSWGGLEQYF
TRBV7-3	TRBJ2-5	NA	TRBD2	TGTGCCAGCAGCTCCCCTGTTCCGGCTAGCGGGGGGGGACCCCCAAGTGAGACCCAGTACTTC	CASSSPVPASGGGPPSETQYF
TRBV19	TRBJ2-7	once	TRBD1	TGTGCCAGTAGTATCTTCGCAGGGGGAACACTCTACGAGCAGTACTTC	CASSIFAGGTLYEQYF
TRBV5-5	TRBJ2-7	few	NA	TGTGCCAGCAGCTTGGTCCCAGGTGTGGACGAGCAGTACTTC	CASSLVPGVDEQYF
TRBV28	TRBJ1-2	NA	NA	TGTGCCAGCAGTGAGGGCTGGGAAGGCTACACCTTC	CASSEGWEGYTF
TRBV10-3	TRBJ2-2	NA	TRBD2	TGTGCCATCAGTCCGTCCCTAGCGGGAAACACCGGGGAGCTGTTTTTT	CAISPSLAGNTGELFF
TRBV6-1	TRBJ2-7	NA	TRBD1	TGTGCCAGCAGCCAGAGATCCGGGACAGGGTACGAGCAGTACTTC	CASSQRSGTGYEQYF